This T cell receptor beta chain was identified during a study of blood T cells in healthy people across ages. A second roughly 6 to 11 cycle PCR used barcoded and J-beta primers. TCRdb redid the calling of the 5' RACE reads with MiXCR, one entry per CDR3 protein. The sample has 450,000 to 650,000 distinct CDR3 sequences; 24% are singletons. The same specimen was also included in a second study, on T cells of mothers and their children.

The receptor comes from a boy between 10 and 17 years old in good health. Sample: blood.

CDR3 DNA sequence: TGTGCCAGCAGTGCCGGGACTAAATCCAATGAGCAGTTCTTC. Amino acids: CASSAGTKSNEQFF. This rearrangement joins TRBV3-1 to TRBJ2-5; the match to TRBD2 covers 7 bases. The J call is uncertain, as TRBJ2-1 better fits the DNA end. Germline V gene lookup returns CDR1 LGHDT and CDR2 YNNKEL (reference sequence). This CDR3 contains 14 residues.